The 6 T cell receptor beta chains reported below all come from one sample, sequenced in a study of regulatory T cells in long-lasting Graves disease. Relying on iRepertoire HTBI primers and Arm-PCR of CDR3 regions, the team built TCR beta libraries. TCRdb reprocessed the multiplex PCR reads via MiXCR and lists one record per CDR3 protein. The profile shows hundreds of thousands of distinct CDR3 sequences, 20% to 25% of them singletons. As for time point: persistent/refractory GD, antithyroid drugs over 5 years with positive TRAb. There was RNA extracted from PBMCs, and the TCR library was made from it. The material sequenced was peripheral blood mononuclear cells (PBMCs), taken when the disease was refractory, from a patient treated with antithyroid drugs. The source is a female donor with Graves disease.

This clonotype was observed a few times. This chain joins TRBV12-5 and TRBJ2-7; D is perhaps TRBD2 (6 bases). This CDR3 contains 17 residues. Trimming took off 0 bases at V and 5 bases at J, with 20 bases between the two ends. The germline CDR1 and CDR2 sequences are LGHNT and FRNRAP. The CDR3 DNA follows: TGTGCTAGTGGTTTGGTAAAGACGGGAGCTAGCCCTGACGAGCAGTACTTC. Translating gives CASGLVKTGASPDEQYF.

This clonotype has a count of ten or more. This chain connects TRBV7-2 to TRBJ2-5, with D unresolved. Per germline, CDR1 SGHTA and CDR2 FQGNSA. V dropped 1 base and J dropped 5 bases, with 11 bases sitting between them. This CDR3 region has 14 residues. As DNA, the CDR3 is TGTGCCAGCAGCTTAGGGGCTAAGGTGGAGACCCAGTACTTC. Translated, it gives CASSLGAKVETQYF.

This clonotype was seen a handful of times. The chain links TRBV27 to TRBJ1-6; D call uncertain. This CDR3 spans 15 amino acids. The germline gives CDR1 MNHEY, CDR2 SMNVEV (reference sequence). Trimming took 6 bases from V and 6 from J, leaving 15 bases between them. The CDR3 protein is CASSPLGRANSPLHF. DNA of the CDR3: TGTGCCAGCAGCCCCCTGGGCAGAGCTAATTCACCCCTCCACTTT.

This clonotype was detected many times. The V call is TRBV7-9, the J call TRBJ1-4, with D hard to call. The V end was cut by 7 bases, the J end by 5 bases, with 20 bases between. The CDR3 extends over 16 amino acids. The germline V gene has CDR1 SEHNR and CDR2 FQNEAQ (reference sequence). The CDR3 sequence is CASTVGVTNANEKLFF. CDR3 coding DNA: TGTGCCAGCACCGTTGGGGTGACGAATGCGAATGAAAAACTGTTTTTT.

In its sample, this clonotype was seen many times. The J gene is TRBJ1-4, the V gene TRBV5-1; D is undetermined. The CDR3 totals 14 residues. The V end lost 3 bases, the J end lost 5 bases, and 11 bases lay between the germline ends. Germline CDR1 and CDR2: SGHRS and YFSETQ. In DNA form, the CDR3 reads TGCGCCAGCAGCTCCTACAGTGAGAATGAAAAACTGTTTTTT. It specifies CASSSYSENEKLFF.

This clonotype was seen at least ten times. The chain recombines TRBV15 with TRBJ1-1; TRBD1 matches 10 bases. J was trimmed by 3 bases and V by 8 bases; bases with no gene match: 12. Germline V gene data show CDR1 as LNHNV and CDR2 as YYDKDF (reference sequence). This CDR3 has 16 amino acids. The CDR3 nucleotides are TGTGCCACCCGGAAGGGGACAGGGGCAGGTCACACTGAAGCTTTCTTT. It yields the protein CATRKGTGAGHTEAFF.